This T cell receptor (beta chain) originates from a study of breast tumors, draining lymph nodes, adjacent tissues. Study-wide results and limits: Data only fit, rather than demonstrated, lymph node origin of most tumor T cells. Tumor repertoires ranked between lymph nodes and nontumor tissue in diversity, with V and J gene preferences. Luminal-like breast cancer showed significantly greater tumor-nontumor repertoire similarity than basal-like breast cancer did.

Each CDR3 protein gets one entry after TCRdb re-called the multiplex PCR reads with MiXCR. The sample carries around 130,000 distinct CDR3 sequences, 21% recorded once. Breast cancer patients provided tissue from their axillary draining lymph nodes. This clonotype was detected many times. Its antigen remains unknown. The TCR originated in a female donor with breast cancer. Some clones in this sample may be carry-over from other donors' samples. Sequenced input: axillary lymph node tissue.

CDR3 sequence reads: CASSQQGREKLFF. The CDR3 region has the DNA TGCGCCAGCAGCCAGCAGGGCCGGGAAAAACTGTTTTTT. The chain combines TRBV4-1 with TRBJ1-4; D may be TRBD1 (5 bases). CDR1 and CDR2 from the germline V gene are MGHRA and YSYEKL. Trimming removed 3 bases from V and 8 bases from J, with 10 bases in between. This CDR3 is 13 amino acids long.